Sequencing of this TCR beta chain was carried out in a study of T-cell memory formation after mild COVID-19. TCRdb re-called the 5' RACE reads through MiXCR, storing one row per CDR3 protein. The sample includes about 140,000 distinct CDR3 sequences, 6% to 7% of them seen just once. The sample holds many counts of this clonotype. This CDR3 comprises 15 residues. The germline V gene has CDR1 LGHNA and CDR2 YSLEER. Trimming stripped 3 bases from V and 4 bases from J, with 16 bases between. Material for sequencing was PBMCs or a T cell subset sorted from them (not recorded which). This TCR came from an adult woman who had mild COVID-19 (a few samples of this study predate the infection). Cell type and time point are not known. V gene TRBV4-3 combines with J gene TRBJ2-7; D may be TRBD1 (6 bases). The CDR3 loop is CASSHDPGHPYEQYF. The CDR3 DNA follows: TGCGCCAGCAGCCACGATCCGGGACACCCTTACGAGCAGTACTTC.